This is a list of T cell receptor beta chains from one sample in a study of blood T cell repertoires in COVID-19. Assay used: immunoSEQ multiplex PCR; TCRdb lists only in-frame clones, some missing. The sample includes tens of thousands of clones, around 75% seen only once; the top ten take about three fifths. The sample taken for sequencing was peripheral blood. These receptors were taken from an elderly man with acute or convalescent COVID-19. CDR3s include the opening cysteine and the closing phenylalanine or tryptophan. Each record gives: D gene, clone size, V gene, J gene, CDR3 DNA, CDR3 protein. A D gene is named only where the DNA matches it firmly. The size entry is marked missing in some rows and otherwise reads once, few, many or a size class.

NA	NA	TRBV25-1	TRBJ2-1	TGTGCCAGCAGTGAATATAAAGGCGGAATCCTCAATGAGCAGTTCTTC	CASSEYKGGILNEQFF
TRBD2	NA	TRBV30	TRBJ2-1	TGTGCCTGGAGTCCAGGGACTAGCGGGAAGGACCGCAATGAGCAGTTCTTC	CAWSPGTSGKDRNEQFF
NA	NA	TRBV28	TRBJ1-2	TGTGCCAGCGGGACACAGCGGGGCTATGGCTACACCTTC	CASGTQRGYGYTF
TRBD1	NA	TRBV11-3	TRBJ2-1	TGTGCCAGCAGCCAGGGGGAGATTAATGAGCAGTTCTTC	CASSQGEINEQFF
NA	few	TRBV11-2	TRBJ2-3	TGTGCCAGCAGCTTAGCGGGGACTAGCACAGATACGCAGTATTTT	CASSLAGTSTDTQYF
NA	NA	TRBV28	TRBJ1-5	TGTGCCACCTCGACTGCACGGGACAATCAGCCCCAGCATTTT	CATSTARDNQPQHF
TRBD2	NA	TRBV2	TRBJ2-3	TGTGCCAGCATGGTGGCTAGCGGGGCAAGCACAGATACGCAGTATTTT	CASMVASGASTDTQYF
NA	NA	TRBV7-9	TRBJ2-5	TGTGCCAGCAGCCGTAGCGGTAACCAAGAGACCCAGTACTTC	CASSRSGNQETQYF
TRBD2	NA	TRBV30	TRBJ2-1	TGTGCCTGGAACAGGGGTAGCGGGAGATTGAATGAGCAGTTCTTC	CAWNRGSGRLNEQFF
NA	NA	TRBV19	TRBJ1-2	TGTGCCAGTATGGGAACGGGATTAGGGAGGTATGGCTACACCTTC	CASMGTGLGRYGYTF
TRBD1	NA	TRBV7-2	TRBJ2-7	TGTGCCAGCAGCTTGTCCCCGGGACAGGGCTCAAAGCAGTACTTC	CASSLSPGQGSKQYF
NA	NA	TRBV7-2	TRBJ2-3	TGTGCCAGCAGCTTAGGTGCAGGGGTTAACACAGATACGCAGTATTTT	CASSLGAGVNTDTQYF
TRBD2	NA	TRBV5-5	TRBJ2-1	TGTGCCAGCAGCTTGTGGGGACTAGCGGGAGGGAATGAGCAGTTCTTC	CASSLWGLAGGNEQFF
NA	few	TRBV6-1	TRBJ2-3	TGTGCCAGCAGTGAGAGACAGGCCCATTACACAGATACGCAGTATTTT	CASSERQAHYTDTQYF
NA	NA	TRBV19	TRBJ2-4	TGTGCCAGTAGTATTACTCCGGACAGAACTACGGACATTCAGTACTTC	CASSITPDRTTDIQYF
NA	NA	TRBV7-3	TRBJ2-2	TGTGCCAGCAGCCTCATCGAGACCGGGGAGCTGTTTTTT	CASSLIETGELFF